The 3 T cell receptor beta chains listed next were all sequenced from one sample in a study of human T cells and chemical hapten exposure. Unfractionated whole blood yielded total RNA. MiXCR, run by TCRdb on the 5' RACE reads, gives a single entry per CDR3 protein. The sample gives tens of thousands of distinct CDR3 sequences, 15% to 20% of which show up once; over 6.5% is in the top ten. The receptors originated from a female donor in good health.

CDR3 coding DNA: TGTGCCAGCAGCGTACAGGGGCCCAATCAGCCCCAGCATTTT. Its translation is CASSVQGPNQPQHF. The chain couples TRBV6-1 to TRBJ1-5; 7 bases agree with TRBD1. Losses at the gene ends were 6 bases for V and 3 bases for J; bases not matched to a gene: 5. CDR1 and CDR2 from the germline V gene are MNHNS and SASEGT. This CDR3 has 14 amino acids.

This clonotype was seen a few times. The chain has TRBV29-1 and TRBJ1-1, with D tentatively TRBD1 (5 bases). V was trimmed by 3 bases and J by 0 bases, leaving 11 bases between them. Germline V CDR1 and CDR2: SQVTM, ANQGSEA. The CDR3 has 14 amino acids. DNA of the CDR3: TGCAGCGTTGATCCGGGGCCTCTGAACACTGAAGCTTTCTTT. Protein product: CSVDPGPLNTEAFF.

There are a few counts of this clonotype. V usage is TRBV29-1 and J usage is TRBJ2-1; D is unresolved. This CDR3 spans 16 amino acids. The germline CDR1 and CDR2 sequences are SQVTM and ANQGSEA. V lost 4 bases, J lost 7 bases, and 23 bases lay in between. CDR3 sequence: CSVGGMTAQSWNEQFF. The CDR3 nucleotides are TGCAGCGTTGGGGGTATGACTGCCCAGAGTTGGAATGAGCAGTTCTTC.